The sequence of this T cell receptor beta chain was determined in a study of blood T cell repertoires in COVID-19. The overall study: There were acute and convalescent COVID-19 samples, and they came from the United States, Italy and Spain. PBMCs, B-cell-depleted T cells, or T cells provided the cDNA or gDNA that made up the material.

V shed 8 bases and J shed 0 bases, with 14 bases lying between them. Germline CDR1 and CDR2: ENHRY and SYGVKD. The CDR3 totals 14 residues. In the original analysis: Estimates of nucleated cell counts were drawn from the amplification of reference gene primers. TCRdb keeps only in-frame clones here, not all; method: immunoSEQ multiplex PCR. Clonal size and the V and J genes are those of that table, whereas D and trimming came from the DNA. This table has about 15,000 clones, around 85% appearing once. The rearrangement joins TRBV10-3 to TRBJ2-7; perhaps TRBD2 as D (7 bases). The receptor was derived from a human donor with active COVID-19. The donor label of this sample is uncertain. Sequenced: peripheral blood. CDR3 DNA: TGTGCCATCGGGGGGGCGGGGCTCTCCTACGAGCAGTACTTC. This translates into CAIGGAGLSYEQYF.